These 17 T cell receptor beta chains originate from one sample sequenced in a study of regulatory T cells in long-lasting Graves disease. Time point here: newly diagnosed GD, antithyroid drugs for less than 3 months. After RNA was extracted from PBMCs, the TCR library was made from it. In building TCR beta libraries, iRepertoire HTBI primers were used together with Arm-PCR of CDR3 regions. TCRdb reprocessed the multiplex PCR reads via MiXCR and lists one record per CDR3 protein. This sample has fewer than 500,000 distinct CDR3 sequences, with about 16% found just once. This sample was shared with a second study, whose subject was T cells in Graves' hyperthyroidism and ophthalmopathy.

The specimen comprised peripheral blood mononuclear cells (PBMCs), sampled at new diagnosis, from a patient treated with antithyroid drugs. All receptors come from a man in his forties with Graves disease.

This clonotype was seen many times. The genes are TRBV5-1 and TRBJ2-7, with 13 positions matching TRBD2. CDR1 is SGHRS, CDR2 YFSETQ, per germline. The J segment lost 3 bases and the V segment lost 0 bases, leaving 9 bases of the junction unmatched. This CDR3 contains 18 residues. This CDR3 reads CASSLDPRTSGSNYEQYF. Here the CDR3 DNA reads TGCGCCAGCAGCTTGGATCCCCGGACTAGCGGGAGTAACTACGAGCAGTACTTC.

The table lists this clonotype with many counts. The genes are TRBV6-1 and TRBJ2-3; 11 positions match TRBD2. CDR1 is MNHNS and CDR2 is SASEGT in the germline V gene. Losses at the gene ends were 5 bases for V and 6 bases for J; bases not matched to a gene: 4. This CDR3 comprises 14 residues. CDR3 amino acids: CASSQRTSGDTQYF. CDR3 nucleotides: TGTGCCAGCAGTCAAAGGACTAGCGGGGATACGCAGTATTTT.

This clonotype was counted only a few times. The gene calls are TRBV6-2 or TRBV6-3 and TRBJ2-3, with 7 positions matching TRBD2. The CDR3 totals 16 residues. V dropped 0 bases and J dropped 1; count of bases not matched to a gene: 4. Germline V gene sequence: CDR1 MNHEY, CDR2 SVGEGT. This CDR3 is CASSYSPAGRTDTQYF. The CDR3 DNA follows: TGTGCCAGCAGTTACTCTCCAGCGGGACGCACAGATACGCAGTATTTT.

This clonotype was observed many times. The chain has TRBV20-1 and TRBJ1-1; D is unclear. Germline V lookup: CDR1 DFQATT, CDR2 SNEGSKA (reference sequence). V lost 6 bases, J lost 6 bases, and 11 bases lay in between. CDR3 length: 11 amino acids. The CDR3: CSALEEAEAFF. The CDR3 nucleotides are TGCAGTGCGTTGGAAGAGGCTGAAGCTTTCTTT.

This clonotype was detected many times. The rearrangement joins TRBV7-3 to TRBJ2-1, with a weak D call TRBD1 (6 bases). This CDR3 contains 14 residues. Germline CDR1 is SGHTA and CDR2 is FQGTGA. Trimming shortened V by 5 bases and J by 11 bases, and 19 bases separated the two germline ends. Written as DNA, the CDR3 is TGTGCCAGCAGCCCAGGCCGGACAGAGACGCAGCAGTTCTTC. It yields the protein CASSPGRTETQQFF.

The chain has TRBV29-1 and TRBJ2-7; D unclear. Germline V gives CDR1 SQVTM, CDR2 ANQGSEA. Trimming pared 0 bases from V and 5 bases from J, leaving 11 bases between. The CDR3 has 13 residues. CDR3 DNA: TGCAGCGTTGAAGATCCCAGGAACCACGAGCAGTACTTC. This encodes CSVEDPRNHEQYF.

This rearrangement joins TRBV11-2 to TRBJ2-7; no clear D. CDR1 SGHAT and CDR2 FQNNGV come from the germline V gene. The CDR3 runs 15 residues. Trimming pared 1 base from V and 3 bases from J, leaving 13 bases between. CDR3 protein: CASSLVPFPIYEQYF. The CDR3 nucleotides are TGTGCCAGCAGCTTAGTACCCTTTCCGATCTACGAGCAGTACTTC.

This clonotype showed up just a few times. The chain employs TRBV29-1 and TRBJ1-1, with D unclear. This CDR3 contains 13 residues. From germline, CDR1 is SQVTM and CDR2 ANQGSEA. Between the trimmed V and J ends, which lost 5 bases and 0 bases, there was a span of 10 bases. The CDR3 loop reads CSVHGGLNTEAFF. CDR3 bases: TGCAGCGTTCACGGCGGACTGAACACTGAAGCTTTCTTT. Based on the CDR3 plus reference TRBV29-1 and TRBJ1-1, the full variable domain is SAVISQKPSRDICQRGTSLTIQCQVDSQVTMMFWYRQQPGQSLTLIATANQGSEATYESGFVIDKFPISRPNLTFSTLTVSNMSPEDSSIYLCSVHGGLNTEAFFGQGTRLTVV.

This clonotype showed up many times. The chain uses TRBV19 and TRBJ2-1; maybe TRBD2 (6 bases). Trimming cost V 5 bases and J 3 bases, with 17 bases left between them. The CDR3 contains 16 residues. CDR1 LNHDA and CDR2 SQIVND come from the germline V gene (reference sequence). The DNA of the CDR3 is TGTGCCAGTAGTCTGCTCTGGACTACCTTCTACAATGAGCAGTTCTTC. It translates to CASSLLWTTFYNEQFF.

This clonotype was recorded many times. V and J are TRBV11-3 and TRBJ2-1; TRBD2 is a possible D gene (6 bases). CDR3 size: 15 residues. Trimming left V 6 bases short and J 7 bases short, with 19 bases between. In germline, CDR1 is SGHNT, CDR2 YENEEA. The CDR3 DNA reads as TGTGCCAGCAGACGAGCGGAGGGGATTGGTAATGAGCAGTTCTTC. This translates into CASRRAEGIGNEQFF.

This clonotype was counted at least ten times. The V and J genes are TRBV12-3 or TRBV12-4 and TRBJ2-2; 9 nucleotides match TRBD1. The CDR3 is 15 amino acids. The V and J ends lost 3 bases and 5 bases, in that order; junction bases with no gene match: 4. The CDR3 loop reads CASSLDRGRTGELFF. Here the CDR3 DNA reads TGTGCCAGCAGTTTGGACAGGGGTCGTACCGGGGAGCTGTTTTTT.

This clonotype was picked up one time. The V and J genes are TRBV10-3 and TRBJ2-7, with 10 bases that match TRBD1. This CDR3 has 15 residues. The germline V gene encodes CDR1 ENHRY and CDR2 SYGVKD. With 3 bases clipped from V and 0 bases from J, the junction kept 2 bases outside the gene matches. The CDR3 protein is CAISEWDRGSYEQYF. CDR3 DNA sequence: TGTGCCATCAGTGAATGGGACAGGGGCTCCTACGAGCAGTACTTC.

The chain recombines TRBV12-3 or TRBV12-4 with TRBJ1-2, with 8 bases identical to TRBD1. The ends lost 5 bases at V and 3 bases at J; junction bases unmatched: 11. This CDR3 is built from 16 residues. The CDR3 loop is CASSPLDREPYYGYTF. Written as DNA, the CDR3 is TGTGCCAGCAGTCCGTTGGACAGGGAGCCTTACTATGGCTACACCTTC.

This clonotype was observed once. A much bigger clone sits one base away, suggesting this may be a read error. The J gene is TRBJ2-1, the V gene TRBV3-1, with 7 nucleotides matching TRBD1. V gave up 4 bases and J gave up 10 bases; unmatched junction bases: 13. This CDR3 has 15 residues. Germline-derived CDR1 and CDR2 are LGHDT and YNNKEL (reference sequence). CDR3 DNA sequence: TGTGCCAGCAGCCTACCGACAGGGACCTCCTACGAGCAGTTCTTC. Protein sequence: CASSLPTGTSYEQFF.

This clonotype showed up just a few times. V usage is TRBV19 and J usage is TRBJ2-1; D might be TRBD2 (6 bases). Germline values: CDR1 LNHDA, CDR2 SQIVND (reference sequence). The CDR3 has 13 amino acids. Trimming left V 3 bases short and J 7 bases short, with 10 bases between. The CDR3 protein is CASSIGGVNEQFF. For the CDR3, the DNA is TGTGCCAGTAGTATTGGAGGGGTGAATGAGCAGTTCTTC.

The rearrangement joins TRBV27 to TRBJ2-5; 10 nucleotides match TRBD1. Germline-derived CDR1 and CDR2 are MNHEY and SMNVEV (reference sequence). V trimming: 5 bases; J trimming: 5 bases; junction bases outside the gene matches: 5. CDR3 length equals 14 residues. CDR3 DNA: TGTGCCAGCAGTCGGGGGACAGGGGTGGAGACCCAGTACTTC. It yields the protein CASSRGTGVETQYF.

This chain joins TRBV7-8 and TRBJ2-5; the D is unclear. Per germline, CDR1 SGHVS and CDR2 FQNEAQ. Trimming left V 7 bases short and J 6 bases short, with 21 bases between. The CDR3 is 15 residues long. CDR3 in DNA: TGTGCCAGCATCTCTGCACAGTGGGTTTTTCAGACCCAGTACTTC. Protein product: CASISAQWVFQTQYF.